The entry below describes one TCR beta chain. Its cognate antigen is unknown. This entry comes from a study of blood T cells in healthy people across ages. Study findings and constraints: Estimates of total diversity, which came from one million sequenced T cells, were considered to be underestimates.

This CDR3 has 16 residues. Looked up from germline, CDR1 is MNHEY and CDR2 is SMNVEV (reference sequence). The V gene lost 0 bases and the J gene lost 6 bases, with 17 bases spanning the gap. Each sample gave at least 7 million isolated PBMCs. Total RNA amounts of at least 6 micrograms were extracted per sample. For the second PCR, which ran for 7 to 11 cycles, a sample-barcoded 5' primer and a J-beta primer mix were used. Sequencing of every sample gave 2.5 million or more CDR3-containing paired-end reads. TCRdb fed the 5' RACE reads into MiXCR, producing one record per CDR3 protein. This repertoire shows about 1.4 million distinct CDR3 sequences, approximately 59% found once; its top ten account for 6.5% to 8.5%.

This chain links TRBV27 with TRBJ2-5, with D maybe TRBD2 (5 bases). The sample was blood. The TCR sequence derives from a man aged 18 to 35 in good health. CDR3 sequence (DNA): TGTGCCAGCAGTTTATCCGGGCGGGTGGTTGGGAAGACCCAGTACTTC. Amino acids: CASSLSGRVVGKTQYF.